These T cell receptor beta chains were read from a single sample in a study of T cell repertoires and HLA-DP antigens. The antigens of these receptors remain unknown. TCRdb keeps only in-frame clones here, not all; method: immunoSEQ multiplex PCR. The profile shows some 110,000 clones, 90% to 95% of them singletons. The sample consisted of CD4+ T cells from PBMCs. These receptors came from a woman aged 18-35 years in good health and CMV-seronegative. CDR3s include the opening cysteine and the closing phenylalanine or tryptophan. The D gene is left open where the match is weak. Clone size is not always given. Where it is, it says once, few, many or a class for expanded clones.

TRBV7-2	NA	TRBJ1-6	NA	CASSLLATNSPLHF	TGTGCCAGCAGCTTACTGGCCACTAATTCACCCCTCCACTTT
TRBV6-5	NA	TRBJ1-2	NA	CASSSSGQGAGGYTF	NA
TRBV7-3	TRBD2	TRBJ2-2	NA	CASSLRRASGDTGELFF	TGTGCCAGCAGCTTAAGGCGGGCTAGCGGGGACACCGGGGAGCTGTTTTTT
TRBV28	NA	TRBJ2-1	NA	CASKIDVGLRDEQFF	TGTGCCAGCAAAATCGACGTGGGCCTCCGGGATGAGCAGTTCTTC
TRBV27	NA	TRBJ2-2	once	CASSLIWEGELFF	TGTGCCAGCAGTTTAATTTGGGAGGGGGAGCTGTTTTTT
TRBV11-2	NA	TRBJ2-7	NA	CASSLDQGTVVHYEQYF	TGTGCCAGCAGCTTAGATCAAGGAACAGTTGTTCACTACGAGCAGTACTTC
TRBV6-6	NA	TRBJ2-3	NA	CASRPTTDTQYF	TGTGCCAGCAGGCCCACTACAGATACGCAGTATTTT
TRBV7-3	NA	TRBJ2-2	NA	CASSLATGGTGELFF	TGTGCCAGCAGCTTAGCGACAGGAGGGACCGGGGAGCTGTTTTTT
TRBV5-4	NA	TRBJ1-6	NA	CASSFIDRLRNSPLHF	TGTGCCAGCAGCTTCATAGACAGACTGCGGAATTCACCCCTCCACTTT
TRBV2	NA	TRBJ1-4	NA	CASSEMEQTIREKLFF	TGTGCCAGCAGTGAAATGGAACAAACGATTAGAGAAAAACTGTTTTTT
TRBV27	NA	TRBJ2-6	NA	CASRGSGANVLTF	TGTGCCAGCAGGGGGTCTGGGGCCAACGTCCTGACTTTC
TRBV7-2	TRBD1	TRBJ2-3	NA	CASSLQGASLLDTQYF	TGTGCCAGCAGCTTACAGGGGGCGTCTCTTTTAGATACGCAGTATTTT
TRBV4-1	TRBD2	TRBJ2-7	NA	CASSQDQLAGEYEQYF	TGCGCCAGCAGCCAAGATCAACTAGCGGGAGAGTACGAGCAGTACTTC
TRBV7-3	NA	TRBJ1-5	NA	CASSLGTPGQPQHF	TGTGCCAGCAGCTTAGGGACTCCTGGGCAGCCCCAGCATTTT
TRBV6-5	NA	TRBJ1-6	NA	CASRGPPHSPLHF	TGTGCCAGCAGGGGTCCCCCCCATTCACCCCTCCACTTT
TRBV7-8	NA	TRBJ2-1	NA	CASSLWAAYEQFF	TGTGCCAGCAGCTTATGGGCAGCATATGAGCAGTTCTTC
TRBV7-6	TRBD1	TRBJ2-1	NA	CASSLVRQGYNEQFF	TGTGCCAGCAGCTTAGTCAGACAGGGGTACAATGAGCAGTTCTTC
TRBV7-3	TRBD1	TRBJ2-1	NA	CASSLGQGIYEQFF	TGTGCCAGCAGCTTGGGACAGGGTATCTATGAGCAGTTCTTC
TRBV9	TRBD1	TRBJ1-1	NA	CTSSVVPSGGTEAFF	TGTACCAGCAGCGTAGTCCCCTCAGGGGGCACTGAAGCTTTCTTT
TRBV9	NA	TRBJ2-5	NA	CASSVATGVRETQYF	TGTGCCAGCAGCGTAGCTACTGGGGTGCGGGAGACCCAGTACTTC
TRBV29-1	TRBD2	TRBJ2-3	NA	CSVVPSGADTQYF	TGCAGCGTTGTCCCTAGCGGGGCAGATACGCAGTATTTT
TRBV6-1	NA	TRBJ2-1	NA	CASNIYNEQFF	TGTGCCAGCAATATTTACAATGAGCAGTTCTTC
TRBV15	NA	TRBJ1-2	once	CATSTRDVPPGGYTF	TGTGCCACCAGCACTAGGGACGTCCCTCCGGGCGGCTACACCTTC
TRBV7-2	NA	TRBJ1-1	NA	CASSPQPNTEAFF	TGTGCCAGCAGCCCCCAGCCGAACACTGAAGCTTTCTTT
TRBV9	TRBD1	TRBJ2-6	few	CASSPRGDRGAAGANVLTF	TGTGCCAGCAGCCCTAGGGGGGACAGGGGTGCTGCTGGGGCCAACGTCCTGACTTTC
TRBV12-5	NA	TRBJ1-2	NA	CASGLVLRQNHYGYTF	TGTGCTAGTGGTTTGGTTCTTCGACAAAATCACTATGGCTACACCTTC
TRBV19	NA	TRBJ2-1	NA	CASSIRPEIPYNEQFF	TGTGCCAGTAGTATACGGCCGGAGATACCCTACAATGAGCAGTTCTTC
TRBV2	TRBD2	TRBJ2-5	NA	CASSGLAGVETQYF	TGTGCCAGCTCAGGACTAGCGGGAGTAGAGACCCAGTACTTC